What follows describes a single T cell receptor (beta chain). The data belong to a study of glioma-infiltrating T cells after dendritic cell vaccination. For the study at large: Patients received autologous tumor lysate-pulsed dendritic cell vaccination between about 2003 and 2013.

V lost 8 bases and J 6 bases, leaving 11 bases between the germline ends. The CDR3 consists of 11 residues. Germline CDR1 and CDR2: MNHEY and SMNVEV (reference sequence). Up to 2 ug genomic DNA was used for TCRB CDR3 amplification. Primers: 60 V beta forward and 13 J beta reverse. Method: immunoSEQ multiplex PCR; TCRdb's copy keeps in-frame clones and lacks some. Counted here are some 70,000 clones, 82% occurring once; the ten biggest clones make up about 9%. The starting material was blood, obtained before dendritic cell vaccination. This sequence joins TRBV27 and TRBJ2-7; maybe TRBD1 (6 bases). This clonotype originated in a human donor with glioblastoma. CDR3 sequence (DNA): TGTGCCAGCGCCACAGGGCCCGAGCAGTACTTC. As protein: CASATGPEQYF.